The present TCR beta chain was sequenced within a study of radiotherapy plus CTLA-4 blockade in lung cancer. Overall study context: In 18% of patients, objective responses were seen; roughly 30% had disease control. Overall study results and limits: TCR clones originating in tumors grew in number in blood after radiotherapy plus ipilimumab. Reports identified early blood T cell clone dynamics, with interferon-beta, as the best response predictor.

Concerning this clone: Its specificity is unknown.

The table came from immunoSEQ multiplex PCR; TCRdb's copy has only in-frame clones and leaves some out. The data hold approximately 89,000 clones, with under 80% observed a single time. The CDR3 is made up of 14 amino acids. Per germline, CDR1 SGHVS and CDR2 FQNEAQ. Deletions cut 5 bases from V and 1 base from J, with 8 bases between. The sequence came from a human donor with non-small cell lung cancer who had a partial response to radiotherapy plus ipilimumab. Some clones in this sample may be carry-over from other donors' samples. Material: peripheral blood, obtained from a patient treated with radiotherapy plus ipilimumab. The chain couples TRBV7-8 to TRBJ1-4, with D perhaps matching TRBD1 (6 bases). In nucleotides, the CDR3 is TGTGCCAGCAGCCACAGGGAAACTAATGAAAAACTGTTTTTT. This sequence encodes CASSHRETNEKLFF.